Sequencing of this T cell receptor (beta chain) was carried out in a study of early T cells in non-severe SARS-CoV-2 infection. Across the whole study: It was bulk RNA from unsorted whole blood that was sequenced, and the chains were unpaired.

Study findings and constraints: Reliance on VDJdb matching favored anti-spike CD8 responses; private and CD4 specificities were missed.

Unique molecular identifier tags were affixed to discrete cDNA molecules. TCRdb re-analysed the 5' RACE reads in MiXCR, keeping a single row per CDR3 protein. The sample includes 25,000 to 35,000 distinct CDR3 sequences, approximately 5.2% of them seen just once. The germline V gene has CDR1 MNHEY and CDR2 SVGEGT. CDR3 length: 14 amino acids. Germline trimming cut 6 bases from V and 3 bases from J; bases unmatched to any gene: 4. This clonotype was seen at least ten times. The antigen remains unidentified. The sample taken for sequencing was whole blood. The sequence came from an adult who was a healthcare worker with PCR-confirmed SARS-CoV-2 infection or an uninfected control (not recorded which). The J gene is TRBJ2-3, the V gene TRBV6-2 or TRBV6-3; 9 bases line up with TRBD2. The CDR3 spells CASSGTSQTDTQYF. CDR3 nucleotide sequence: TGTGCCAGCAGCGGGACTAGCCAAACAGATACGCAGTATTTT.